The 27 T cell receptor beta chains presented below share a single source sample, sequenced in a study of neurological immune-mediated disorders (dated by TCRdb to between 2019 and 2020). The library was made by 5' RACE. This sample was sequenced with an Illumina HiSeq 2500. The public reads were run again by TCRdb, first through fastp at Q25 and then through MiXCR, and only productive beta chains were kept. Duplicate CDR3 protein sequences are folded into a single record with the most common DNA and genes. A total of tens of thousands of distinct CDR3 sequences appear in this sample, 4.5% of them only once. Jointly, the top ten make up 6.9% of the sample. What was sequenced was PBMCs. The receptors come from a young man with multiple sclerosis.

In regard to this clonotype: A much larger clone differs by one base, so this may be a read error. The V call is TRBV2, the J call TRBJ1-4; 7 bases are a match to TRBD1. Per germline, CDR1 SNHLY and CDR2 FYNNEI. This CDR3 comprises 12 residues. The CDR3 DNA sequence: TGTGTCAGCAGCGACAGGGAGGAAAAACTGTTTTTT. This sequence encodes CVSSDREEKLFF.

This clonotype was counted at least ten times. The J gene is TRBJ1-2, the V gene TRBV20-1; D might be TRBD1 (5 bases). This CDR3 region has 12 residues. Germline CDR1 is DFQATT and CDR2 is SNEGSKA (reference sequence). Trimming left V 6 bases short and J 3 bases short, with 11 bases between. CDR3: CSADWGDYGYTF. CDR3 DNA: TGCAGTGCCGACTGGGGGGACTATGGCTACACCTTC.

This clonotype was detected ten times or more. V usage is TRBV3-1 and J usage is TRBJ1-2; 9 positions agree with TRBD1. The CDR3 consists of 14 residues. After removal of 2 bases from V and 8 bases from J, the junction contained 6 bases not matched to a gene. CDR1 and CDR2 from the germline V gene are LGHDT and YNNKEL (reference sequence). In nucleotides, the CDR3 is TGTGCCAGCAGCCAAACTACAGGGGGCAGGGGCTACACCTTC. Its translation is CASSQTTGGRGYTF.

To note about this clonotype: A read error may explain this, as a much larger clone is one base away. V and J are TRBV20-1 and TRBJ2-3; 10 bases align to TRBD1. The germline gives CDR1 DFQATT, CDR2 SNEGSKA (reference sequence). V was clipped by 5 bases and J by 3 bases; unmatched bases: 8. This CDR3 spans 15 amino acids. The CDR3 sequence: CSAVNPGQGTDTQYF. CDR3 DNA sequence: TGCAGTGCTGTCAACCCGGGACAGGGGACAGATACGCAGTATTTT.

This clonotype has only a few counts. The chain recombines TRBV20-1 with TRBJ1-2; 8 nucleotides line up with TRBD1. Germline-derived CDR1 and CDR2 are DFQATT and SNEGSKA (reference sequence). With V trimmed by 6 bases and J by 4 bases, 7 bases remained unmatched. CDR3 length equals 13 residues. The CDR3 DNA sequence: TGCAGTGCCAGCGGACAGGGACCCTATGGCTACACCTTC. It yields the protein CSASGQGPYGYTF.

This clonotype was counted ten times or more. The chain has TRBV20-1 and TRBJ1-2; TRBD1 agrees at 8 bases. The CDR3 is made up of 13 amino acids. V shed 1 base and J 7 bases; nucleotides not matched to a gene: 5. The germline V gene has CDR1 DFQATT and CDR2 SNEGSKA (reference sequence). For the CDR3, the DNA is TGCAGTGCTAGAGGCGGACAGGGTAGTGGCTACACCTTC. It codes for CSARGGQGSGYTF.

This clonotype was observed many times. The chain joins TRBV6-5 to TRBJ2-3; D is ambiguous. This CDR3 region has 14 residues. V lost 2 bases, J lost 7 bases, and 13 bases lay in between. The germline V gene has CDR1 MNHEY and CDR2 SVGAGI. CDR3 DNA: TGTGCCAGCAGTTACACGGACCCGGCCCATACGCAGTATTTT. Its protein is CASSYTDPAHTQYF.

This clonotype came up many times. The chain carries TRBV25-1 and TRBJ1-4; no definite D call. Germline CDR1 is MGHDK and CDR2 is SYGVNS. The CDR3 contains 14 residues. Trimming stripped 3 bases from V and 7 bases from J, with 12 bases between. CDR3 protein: CASSDWQAVEKLFF. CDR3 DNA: TGTGCCAGCAGTGATTGGCAAGCCGTTGAAAAACTGTTTTTT.

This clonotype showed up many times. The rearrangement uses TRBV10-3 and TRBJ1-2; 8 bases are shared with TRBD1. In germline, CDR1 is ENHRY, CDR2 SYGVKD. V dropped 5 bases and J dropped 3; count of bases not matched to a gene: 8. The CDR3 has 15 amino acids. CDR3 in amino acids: CAISKGTTGDYGYTF. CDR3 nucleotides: TGTGCCATCAGTAAAGGAACGACAGGGGACTATGGCTACACCTTC.

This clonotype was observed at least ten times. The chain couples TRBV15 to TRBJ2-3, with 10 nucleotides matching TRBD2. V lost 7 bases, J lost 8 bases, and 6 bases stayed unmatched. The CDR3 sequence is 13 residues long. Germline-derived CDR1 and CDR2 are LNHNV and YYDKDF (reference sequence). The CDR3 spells CATIAAGGRTQYF. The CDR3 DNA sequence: TGTGCCACCATTGCAGCGGGGGGGCGTACGCAGTATTTT.

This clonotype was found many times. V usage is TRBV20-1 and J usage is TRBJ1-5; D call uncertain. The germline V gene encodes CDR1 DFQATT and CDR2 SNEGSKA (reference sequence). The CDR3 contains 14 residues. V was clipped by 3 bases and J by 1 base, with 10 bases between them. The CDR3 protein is CSASPRRSNQPQHF. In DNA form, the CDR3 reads TGCAGTGCTAGTCCACGCCGGAGCAATCAGCCCCAGCATTTT.

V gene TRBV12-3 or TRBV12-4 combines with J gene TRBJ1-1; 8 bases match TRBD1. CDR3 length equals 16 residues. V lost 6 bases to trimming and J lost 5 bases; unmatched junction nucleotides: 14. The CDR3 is CASSSSGRTGKTEAFF. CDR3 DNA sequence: TGTGCCAGCAGCTCCTCTGGGCGGACAGGGAAGACTGAAGCTTTCTTT.

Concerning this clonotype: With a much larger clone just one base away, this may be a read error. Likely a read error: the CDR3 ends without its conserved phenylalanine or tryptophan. The CDR3 bases are TGTGCCATCACCATGGCCCAGAACACTGAAGCTTTCATT. Translating it yields CAITMAQNTEAFI. V usage is TRBV10-3 and J usage is TRBJ1-1; D remains ambiguous. The germline CDR1 and CDR2 sequences are ENHRY and SYGVKD. The CDR3 has 13 residues. V was shortened by 7 bases and J by 1 base, with 10 bases between the two germline ends.

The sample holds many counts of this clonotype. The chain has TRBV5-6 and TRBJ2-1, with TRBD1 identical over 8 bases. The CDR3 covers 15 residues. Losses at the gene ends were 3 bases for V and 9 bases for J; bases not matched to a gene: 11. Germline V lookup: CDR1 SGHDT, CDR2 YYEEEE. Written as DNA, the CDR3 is TGTGCCAGCAGCTGGACAGGGCCCCTCAGGGCTGAGCAGTTCTTC. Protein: CASSWTGPLRAEQFF.

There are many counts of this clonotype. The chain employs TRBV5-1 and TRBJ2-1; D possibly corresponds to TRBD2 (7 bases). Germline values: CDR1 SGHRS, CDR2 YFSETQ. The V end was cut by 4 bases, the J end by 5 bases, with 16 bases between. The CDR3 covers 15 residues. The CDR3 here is CASSPGGRGNNEQFF. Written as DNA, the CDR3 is TGCGCCAGCAGCCCGGGGGGCCGGGGAAACAATGAGCAGTTCTTC.

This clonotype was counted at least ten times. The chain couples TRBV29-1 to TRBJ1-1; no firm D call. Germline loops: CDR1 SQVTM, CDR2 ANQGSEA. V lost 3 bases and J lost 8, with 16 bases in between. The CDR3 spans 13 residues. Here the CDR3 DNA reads TGCAGCGTTGAGACATATTCCCCTTCGGAAGCTTTCTTT. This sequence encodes CSVETYSPSEAFF.

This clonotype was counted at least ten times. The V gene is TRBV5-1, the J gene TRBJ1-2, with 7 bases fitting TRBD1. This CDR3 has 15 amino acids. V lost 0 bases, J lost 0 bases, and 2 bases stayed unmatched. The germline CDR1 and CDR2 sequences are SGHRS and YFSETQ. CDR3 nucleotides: TGCGCCAGCAGCTTGGCAGACAGGGCTAACTATGGCTACACCTTC. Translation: CASSLADRANYGYTF.

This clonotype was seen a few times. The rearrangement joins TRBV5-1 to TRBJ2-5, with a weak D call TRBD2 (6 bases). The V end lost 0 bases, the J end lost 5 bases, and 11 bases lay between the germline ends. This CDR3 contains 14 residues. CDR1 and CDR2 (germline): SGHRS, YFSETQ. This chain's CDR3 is CASSLGAGMETQYF. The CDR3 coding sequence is TGCGCCAGCAGCTTGGGGGCGGGGATGGAGACCCAGTACTTC.

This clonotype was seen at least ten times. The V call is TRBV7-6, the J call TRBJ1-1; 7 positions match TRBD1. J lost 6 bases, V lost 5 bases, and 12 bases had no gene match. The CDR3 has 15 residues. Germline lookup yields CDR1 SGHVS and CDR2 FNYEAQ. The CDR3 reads CASSHNRGTEAEAFF. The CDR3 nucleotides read TGTGCCAGCAGCCACAACAGGGGTACGGAGGCTGAAGCTTTCTTT.

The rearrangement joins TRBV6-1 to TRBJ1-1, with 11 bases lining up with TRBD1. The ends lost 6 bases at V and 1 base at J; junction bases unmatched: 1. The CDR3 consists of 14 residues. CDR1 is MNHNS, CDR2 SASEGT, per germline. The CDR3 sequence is CASRGQGGNTEAFF. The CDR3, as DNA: TGTGCCAGCAGGGGACAGGGGGGGAACACTGAAGCTTTCTTT.

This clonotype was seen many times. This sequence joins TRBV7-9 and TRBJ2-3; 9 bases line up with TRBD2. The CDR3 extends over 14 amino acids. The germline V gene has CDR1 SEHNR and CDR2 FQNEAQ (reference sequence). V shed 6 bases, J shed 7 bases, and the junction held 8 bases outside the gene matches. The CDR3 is CASSPAGGPNTQYF. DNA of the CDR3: TGTGCCAGCAGTCCCGCGGGGGGGCCCAATACGCAGTATTTT.

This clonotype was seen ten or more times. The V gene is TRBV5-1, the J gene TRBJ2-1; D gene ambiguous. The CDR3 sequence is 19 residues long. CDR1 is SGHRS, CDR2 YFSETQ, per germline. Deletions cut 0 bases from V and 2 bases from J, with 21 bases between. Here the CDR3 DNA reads TGCGCCAGCAGCTTGGCCCTTGTCCTTACCCGGGCTACCTACAATGAGCAGTTCTTC. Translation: CASSLALVLTRATYNEQFF.

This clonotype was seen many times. In DNA form, the CDR3 reads TGTGCCAGCAGCCAATCGGGCGGGAACTATGGCTACACCTTC. Translated: CASSQSGGNYGYTF. The V gene is TRBV3-1, the J gene TRBJ1-2; D not resolved. The germline gives CDR1 LGHDT, CDR2 YNNKEL (reference sequence). CDR3 length equals 14 residues. Trimming took 2 bases from V and 2 from J, leaving 9 bases between them.

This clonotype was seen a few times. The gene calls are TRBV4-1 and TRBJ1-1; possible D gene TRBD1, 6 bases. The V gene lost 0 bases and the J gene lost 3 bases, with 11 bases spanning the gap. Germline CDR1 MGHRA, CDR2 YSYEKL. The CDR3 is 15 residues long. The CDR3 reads CASSQDWRGDTEAFF. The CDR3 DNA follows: TGCGCCAGCAGCCAAGATTGGAGGGGGGACACTGAAGCTTTCTTT.

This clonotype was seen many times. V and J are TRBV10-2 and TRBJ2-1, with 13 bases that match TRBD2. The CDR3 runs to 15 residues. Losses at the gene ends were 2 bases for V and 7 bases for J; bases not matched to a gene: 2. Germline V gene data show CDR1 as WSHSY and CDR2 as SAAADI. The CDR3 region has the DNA TGCGCCAGCAGTGAGAGACTAGCGGGGGGAAATGAGCAGTTCTTC. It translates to CASSERLAGGNEQFF.

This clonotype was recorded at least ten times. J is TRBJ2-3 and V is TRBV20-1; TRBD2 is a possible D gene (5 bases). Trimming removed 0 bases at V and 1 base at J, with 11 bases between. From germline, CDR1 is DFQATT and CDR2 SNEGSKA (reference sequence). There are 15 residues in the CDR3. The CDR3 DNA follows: TGCAGTGCTAGAGATCCCCGGGGAGGCACAGATACGCAGTATTTT. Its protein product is CSARDPRGGTDTQYF.

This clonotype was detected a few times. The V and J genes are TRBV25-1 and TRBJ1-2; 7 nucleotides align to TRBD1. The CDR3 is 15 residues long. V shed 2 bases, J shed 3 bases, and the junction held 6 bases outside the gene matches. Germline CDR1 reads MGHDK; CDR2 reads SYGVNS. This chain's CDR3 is CASSEEGGGDYGYTF. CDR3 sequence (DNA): TGTGCCAGCAGTGAAGAAGGAGGGGGCGACTATGGCTACACCTTC.